Reported below is one T cell receptor (beta chain). Its antigen is not identified. This sample is part of a study of cytomegalovirus exposure and HLA in healthy donors. Broader study findings: Later analysis found that TCR beta chains associated with HLA were more clonally expanded than other, equally common chains.

The PCR had 60 Vbeta and 13 Jbeta primers. The assay was immunoSEQ multiplex PCR, and TCRdb's table has in-frame clones only and misses some. The listing records some 110,000 clones. The V end lost 1 base, the J end lost 0 bases, and 4 bases lay between the germline ends. Germline V gives CDR1 LGHNA, CDR2 YNFKEQ. The CDR3 is made up of 14 amino acids. Sequencing was performed on PBMCs. This sequence joins TRBV4-2 and TRBJ2-4; no definite D call. The clonotype was recovered from a man younger than 45 in good health and CMV-seronegative. CDR3 nucleotides: TGTGCCAGCAGCCAAGCGGGAGCCAAAAACATTCAGTACTTC. Protein product: CASSQAGAKNIQYF.